The 25 T cell receptor beta chains given below trace back to one sample, sequenced in a study of shared clonotypes between healthy human individuals. Profiling relied on immunoSEQ multiplex PCR, and the TCRdb table lists in-frame clones only, not all of them. Counted here are about 2.5 million clones, less than 95% occurring once; the ten biggest clones make up more than 0.35%. The source material was naive CD4+ T cells from PBMCs. The subset here: CD45RA+ positively selected. The receptors stem from a man younger than 35 in good health. Some clones in this sample may be carry-over from other donors' samples.

The chain uses TRBV5-5 and TRBJ1-5; D is possibly TRBD1 (5 bases). From germline, CDR1 is SGHKS and CDR2 YYEKEE (reference sequence). Trimming took 4 bases from V and 5 from J, leaving 13 bases between them. This CDR3 contains 14 residues. The chain's CDR3 is CASSLRQRDQPQHF. The CDR3 DNA reads as TGTGCCAGCAGCCTCAGACAGAGGGATCAGCCCCAGCATTTT.

The chain employs TRBV7-2 and TRBJ1-3; D is ambiguous. Germline lookup yields CDR1 SGHTA and CDR2 FQGNSA. The CDR3 is made up of 12 amino acids. Trimming removed 5 bases from V and 7 bases from J, with 9 bases in between. The CDR3 region has the DNA TGTGCCAGCAGCCTGTGGGAGAACACCATATATTTT. Its protein product is CASSLWENTIYF.

The rearrangement links TRBV28 to TRBJ1-2, with a weak D call TRBD1 (5 bases). The CDR3 length is 15 residues. The V and J ends lost 8 bases and 2 bases respectively, with 18 bases between them. Per germline, CDR1 MDHEN and CDR2 SYDVKM. CDR3 protein: CASENPRAGNYGYTF. Here the CDR3 DNA reads TGTGCCAGCGAGAACCCTAGGGCAGGGAACTATGGCTACACCTTC.

The chain links TRBV7-2 to TRBJ1-2; D is uncertain. CDR1 and CDR2 from the germline V gene are SGHTA and FQGNSA. Trimming pared 1 base from V and 4 bases from J, leaving 13 bases between. The length of the CDR3 is 15 residues. The CDR3 region has the DNA TGTGCCAGCAGCTTAGGGGGAGCAGGCCCCTATGGCTACACCTTC. Protein product: CASSLGGAGPYGYTF.

Remarks on this clone: In the same sample, other DNA sequences code for this CDR3. This sequence joins TRBV15 and TRBJ1-1; possible D gene TRBD1, 6 bases. Trimming shortened V by 3 bases and J by 0 bases, and 8 bases separated the two germline ends. Germline CDR1 LNHNV, CDR2 YYDKDF (reference sequence). This CDR3 is built from 14 residues. This chain's CDR3 is CATSRDRMNTEAFF. CDR3 DNA: TGTGCCACCAGCAGGGACAGAATGAACACTGAAGCTTTCTTT.

V gene TRBV5-6 combines with J gene TRBJ2-7; TRBD1 matches 7 bases. Trimming at V came to 1 base and at J to 4 bases, leaving 5 bases not matched to a gene. The CDR3 totals 14 residues. Germline CDR1 is SGHDT and CDR2 is YYEEEE. The CDR3 DNA follows: TGTGCCAGCAGCTTGAAGGGGGCGCGGTACGAGCAGTACTTC. This codes for CASSLKGARYEQYF.

The chain uses TRBV18 and TRBJ2-1, with a tentative D call TRBD2 (6 bases). Per the germline V gene, CDR1 is KGHSH and CDR2 is LQKENI. Trimming took off 2 bases at V and 6 bases at J, with 23 bases between the two ends. The CDR3 contains 18 residues. CDR3: CASSPFSSLRGVANEQFF. For the CDR3, the DNA is TGTGCCAGCTCACCATTCAGTAGTTTGCGGGGAGTGGCCAATGAGCAGTTCTTC.

V usage is TRBV7-9 and J usage is TRBJ1-4, with D possibly being TRBD1 (6 bases). The germline gives CDR1 SEHNR, CDR2 FQNEAQ (reference sequence). The CDR3 length is 14 residues. V lost 5 bases, J lost 5 bases, and 12 bases lay in between. The CDR3, as DNA: TGTGCCAGCAGCCCGGACAGATTAAATGAAAAACTGTTTTTT. Its translation is CASSPDRLNEKLFF.

The gene calls are TRBV2 and TRBJ1-5, with TRBD1 matching over 7 bases. CDR3 length equals 13 residues. The germline V gene encodes CDR1 SNHLY and CDR2 FYNNEI. J was trimmed by 11 bases and V by 4 bases; bases with no gene match: 8. Here the CDR3 DNA reads TGTGCCAGCAGTGGAGGGACAGATACGGCCCAGCATTTT. As protein: CASSGGTDTAQHF.

This rearrangement joins TRBV5-1 to TRBJ1-4, with D tentatively TRBD1 (5 bases). CDR3 size: 15 residues. Germline V gives CDR1 SGHRS, CDR2 YFSETQ. The V end lost 4 bases, the J end lost 7 bases, and 17 bases lay between the germline ends. DNA for the CDR3: TGCGCCAGCAGCCCTAATAGCCAGGGTGGTGAAAAACTGTTTTTT. This sequence encodes CASSPNSQGGEKLFF.

The rearrangement links TRBV5-1 to TRBJ2-1, with D perhaps being TRBD1 or TRBD2 (5 bases each). The V gene's germline CDR1 is SGHRS and CDR2 YFSETQ. The length of the CDR3 is 13 residues. V lost 4 bases to trimming and J lost 9 bases, with 14 bases between them. The CDR3 DNA follows: TGCGCCAGCAGCCCGACCGAGGGGTTTGAGCAGTTCTTC. Its translation is CASSPTEGFEQFF.

The rearrangement uses TRBV6-1 and TRBJ2-5, with D possibly being TRBD2 (6 bases). V dropped 2 bases and J dropped 5 bases, with 12 bases sitting between them. The CDR3 is made up of 14 amino acids. Germline V gene sequence: CDR1 MNHNS, CDR2 SASEGT. CDR3 residues: CASSEITAGETQYF. CDR3 nucleotides: TGTGCCAGCAGTGAAATCACGGCGGGGGAGACCCAGTACTTC.

The CDR3 DNA sequence: TGTGCCAGCTCACCACCGGGGGCAGGGGAGACCCAGTACTTC. Its protein is CASSPPGAGETQYF. The chain combines TRBV18 with TRBJ2-5, with D perhaps TRBD1 (6 bases). Germline V gene lookup returns CDR1 KGHSH and CDR2 LQKENI. V was cut by 0 bases and J by 5 bases, with 10 bases left in between. The CDR3 covers 14 residues.

This chain connects TRBV6-5 to TRBJ2-1; weak D call: TRBD1 (5 bases). Germline CDR1 is MNHEY and CDR2 is SVGAGI. Trimming stripped 5 bases from V and 2 bases from J, with 10 bases between. This CDR3 is 14 amino acids long. CDR3 DNA: TGTGCCAGCAGTCGGACAAGCCCCTACAATGAGCAGTTCTTC. This gives the protein CASSRTSPYNEQFF.

This clone was counted a single time. The genes are TRBV28 and TRBJ2-7; a possible D gene is TRBD1 (7 bases). The CDR3 has 14 amino acids. The germline CDR1 and CDR2 sequences are MDHEN and SYDVKM. Deletions cut 10 bases from V and 0 bases from J, with 16 bases between. The CDR3 loop reads CATRQGGASYEQYF. CDR3 DNA sequence: TGTGCCACGCGGCAGGGGGGAGCCTCCTACGAGCAGTACTTC.

This rearrangement joins TRBV11-2 to TRBJ2-2, with D tentatively TRBD2 (5 bases). The CDR3 totals 14 residues. The germline V gene encodes CDR1 SGHAT and CDR2 FQNNGV. The V end was cut by 3 bases, the J end by 3 bases, with 8 bases between. This CDR3 reads CASSFGLHTGELFF. The CDR3, as DNA: TGTGCCAGCAGCTTCGGACTTCACACCGGGGAGCTGTTTTTT. Looking up the rest from reference TRBV11-2 and TRBJ2-2 gives the full variable domain: EAGVAQSPRYKIIEKRQSVAFWCNPISGHATLYWYQQILGQGPKLLIQFQNNGVVDDSQLPKDRFSAERLKGVDSTLKIQPAKLEDSAVYLCASSFGLHTGELFFGEGSRLTVL.

The chain uses TRBV27 and TRBJ1-2; the D is unclear. This CDR3 region has 13 residues. Trimming removed 3 bases from V and 3 bases from J, with 8 bases in between. Germline assignment: CDR1 MNHEY and CDR2 SMNVEV (reference sequence). Here the CDR3 DNA reads TGTGCCAGCAGTTTCGGGGTTGACTATGGCTACACCTTC. Translating gives CASSFGVDYGYTF.

The V and J genes are TRBV28 and TRBJ2-1; D is ambiguous. This CDR3 has 12 amino acids. V lost 5 bases and J lost 3, with 5 bases in between. The germline gives CDR1 MDHEN, CDR2 SYDVKM. In DNA, the CDR3 is TGTGCCAGCAGTAAGAACTACAATGAGCAGTTCTTC. This translates into CASSKNYNEQFF.

Details on this clone: Within the sample, other DNA sequences also encode this same CDR3. This chain links TRBV7-2 with TRBJ1-1; D is ambiguous. Germline V gene sequence: CDR1 SGHTA, CDR2 FQGNSA. The CDR3 runs to 13 residues. V lost 3 bases and J 1 base, leaving 6 bases between the germline ends. The CDR3 protein is CASSFGRNTEAFF. CDR3 bases: TGTGCCAGCAGCTTTGGACGGAACACTGAAGCTTTCTTT. Variable domain in full (rest from reference TRBV7-2 and TRBJ1-1): GAGVSQSPSNKVTEKGKDVELRCDPISGHTALYWYRQSLGQGLEFLIYFQGNSAPDKSGLPSDRFSAERTGGSVSTLTIQRTQQEDSAVYLCASSFGRNTEAFFGQGTRLTVV.

Note on this clone: Distinct nucleotide sequences in the sample also encode this CDR3. The CDR3 loop reads CAISSTDTQYF. CDR3 bases: TGTGCCATCAGTAGCACAGATACGCAGTATTTT. The chain combines TRBV10-3 with TRBJ2-3, with unresolved D. Trimming pared 5 bases from V and 0 bases from J, leaving 0 bases between. There are 11 residues in the CDR3. Germline V gene lookup returns CDR1 ENHRY and CDR2 SYGVKD.

The CDR3 here is CASSLTGANQETQYF. CDR3 DNA sequence: TGCGCCAGCAGCTTGACAGGCGCAAACCAAGAGACCCAGTACTTC. The V call is TRBV5-1, the J call TRBJ2-5; possibly TRBD1 for D (5 bases). This CDR3 region has 15 residues. V gave up 1 base and J gave up 0 bases, with 10 bases separating them. Germline V gene sequence: CDR1 SGHRS, CDR2 YFSETQ.

The gene calls are TRBV28 and TRBJ1-5; TRBD1 is a possible D gene (5 bases). CDR1 MDHEN and CDR2 SYDVKM come from the germline V gene. This CDR3 comprises 18 residues. Between the trimmed V and J ends, which lost 2 bases and 0 bases, there was a span of 17 bases. Here the CDR3 reads CASSLPGEGPYSNQPQHF. DNA for the CDR3: TGTGCCAGCAGTTTACCCGGGGAGGGGCCATATAGCAATCAGCCCCAGCATTTT.

The rearrangement joins TRBV28 to TRBJ1-2; D perhaps matches TRBD1 (6 bases). Germline CDR1 is MDHEN and CDR2 is SYDVKM. With 6 bases removed from V and 7 bases from J, the gap between germline ends came to 18 bases. The CDR3 sequence is 14 residues long. CDR3: CASSQSTGHFGYTF. The CDR3, as DNA: TGTGCCAGCAGCCAATCGACAGGTCACTTTGGCTACACCTTC.

In the case of this clone: Additional DNA sequences in this sample encode the identical CDR3. The chain has TRBV6-5 and TRBJ2-7, with D perhaps given as TRBD1 or TRBD2 (5 bases each). Germline V lookup: CDR1 MNHEY, CDR2 SVGAGI. The CDR3 has 14 amino acids. V was shortened by 0 bases and J by 2 bases, with 8 bases between the two germline ends. For the CDR3, the DNA is TGTGCCAGCAGTTACTCCGGGACCCCCTACGAGCAGTACTTC. Translating gives CASSYSGTPYEQYF.

This rearrangement joins TRBV2 to TRBJ1-1; D unresolved. The V end was cut by 2 bases, the J end by 7 bases, with 14 bases between. From germline, CDR1 is SNHLY and CDR2 FYNNEI. The CDR3 covers 14 residues. CDR3 protein: CASSEIPGGIEAFF. The CDR3 DNA follows: TGTGCCAGCAGTGAAATTCCAGGCGGCATTGAAGCTTTCTTT.